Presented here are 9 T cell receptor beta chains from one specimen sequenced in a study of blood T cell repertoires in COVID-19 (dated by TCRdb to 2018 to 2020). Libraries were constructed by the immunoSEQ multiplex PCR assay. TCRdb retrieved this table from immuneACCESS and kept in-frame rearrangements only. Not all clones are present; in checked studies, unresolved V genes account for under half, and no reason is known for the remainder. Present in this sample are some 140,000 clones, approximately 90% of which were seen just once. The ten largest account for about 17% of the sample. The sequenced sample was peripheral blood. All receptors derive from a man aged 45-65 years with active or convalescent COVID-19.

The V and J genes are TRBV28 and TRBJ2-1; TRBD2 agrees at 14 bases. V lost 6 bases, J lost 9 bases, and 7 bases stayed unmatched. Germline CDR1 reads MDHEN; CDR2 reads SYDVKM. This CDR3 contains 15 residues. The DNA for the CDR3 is TGTGCCAGCAGGAAGGGACTAGCGGGAGCTGGTGAGCAGTTCTTC. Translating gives CASRKGLAGAGEQFF.

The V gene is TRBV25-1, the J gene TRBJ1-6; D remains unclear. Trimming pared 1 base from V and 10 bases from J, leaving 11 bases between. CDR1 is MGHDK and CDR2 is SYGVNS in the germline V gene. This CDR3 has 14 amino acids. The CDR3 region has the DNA TGTGCCAGCAGTGAATCGCGACAAGTATCACCCCTCCACTTT. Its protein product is CASSESRQVSPLHF.

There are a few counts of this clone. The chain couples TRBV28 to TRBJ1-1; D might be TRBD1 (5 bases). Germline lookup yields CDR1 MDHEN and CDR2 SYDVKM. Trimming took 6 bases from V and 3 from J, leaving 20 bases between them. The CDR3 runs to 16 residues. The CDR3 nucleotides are TGTGCCAGCAGGGCCGGGACTTACGAACTCCACACTGAAGCTTTCTTT. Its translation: CASRAGTYELHTEAFF.

The CDR3 protein is CASSRRGLAGVADTQYF. The CDR3 DNA sequence: TGTGCCAGCAGTCGCCGGGGACTAGCGGGAGTAGCAGATACGCAGTATTTT. This chain uses TRBV6-6 with TRBJ2-3; 14 positions match TRBD2. The CDR3 is 17 residues long. Germline assignment: CDR1 MNHNY and CDR2 SVGAGI (reference sequence). After removal of 5 bases from V and 4 bases from J, the junction contained 8 bases not matched to a gene.

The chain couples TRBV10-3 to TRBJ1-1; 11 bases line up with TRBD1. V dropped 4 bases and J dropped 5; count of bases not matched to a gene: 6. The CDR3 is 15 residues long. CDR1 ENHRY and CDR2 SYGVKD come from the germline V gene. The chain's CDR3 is CAISGGQGVRTEAFF. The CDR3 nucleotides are TGTGCCATCAGTGGGGGACAGGGGGTGAGGACTGAAGCTTTCTTT.

The CDR3 sequence: CASSLQGSNQETQYF. For the CDR3, the DNA is TGCGCCAGCAGCTTACAGGGCTCGAACCAAGAGACCCAGTACTTC. The chain is built from TRBV5-1 and TRBJ2-5; TRBD1 might be the D (6 bases). The germline gives CDR1 SGHRS, CDR2 YFSETQ. The CDR3 covers 15 residues. Trimming shortened V by 2 bases and J by 0 bases, and 11 bases separated the two germline ends.

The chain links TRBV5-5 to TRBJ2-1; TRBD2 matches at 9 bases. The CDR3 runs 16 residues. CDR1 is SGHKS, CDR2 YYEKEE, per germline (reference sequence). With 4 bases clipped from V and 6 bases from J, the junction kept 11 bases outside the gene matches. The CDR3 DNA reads TGTGCCAGCAGCACAGAGCGGGGGGTAGGGAGCAATGAGCAGTTCTTC. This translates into CASSTERGVGSNEQFF.

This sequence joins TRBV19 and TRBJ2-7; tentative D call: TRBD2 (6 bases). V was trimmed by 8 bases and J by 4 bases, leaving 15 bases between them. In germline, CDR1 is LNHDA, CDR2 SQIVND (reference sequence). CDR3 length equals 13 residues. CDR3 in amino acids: CASALGGRYEQYF. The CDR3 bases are TGTGCCAGTGCGCTGGGGGGTCGTTACGAGCAGTACTTC.

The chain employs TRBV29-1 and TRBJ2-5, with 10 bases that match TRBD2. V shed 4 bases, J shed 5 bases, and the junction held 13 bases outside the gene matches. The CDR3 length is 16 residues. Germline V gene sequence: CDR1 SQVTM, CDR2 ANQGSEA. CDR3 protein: CSVAGWLAGVRETQYF. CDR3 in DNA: TGCAGCGTTGCCGGTTGGCTAGCGGGAGTACGGGAGACCCAGTACTTC.